The clone carrying this T cell receptor beta chain has a single count. The data were taken from a study of control samples from healthy donors and cancer patients. Deletions cut 5 bases from V and 5 bases from J, with 16 bases between. Germline assignment: CDR1 SGHRS and CDR2 YFSETQ. This CDR3 has 14 amino acids. TCRdb's copy holds only in-frame clones and misses some; the assay was immunoSEQ multiplex PCR. The sample lists hundreds of thousands of clones; over 70% were seen once. This TCR was recovered from a woman in her fifties or sixties with lung cancer. The chain links TRBV5-1 to TRBJ2-5; D not certain. The specimen was PBMCs. The CDR3 DNA reads as TGCGCCAGCAGTCCAGAGAGATTTGGGGAGACCCAGTACTTC. It codes for CASSPERFGETQYF.